The next 20 T cell receptor beta chains were all read from a single sample in a study of blood T cell repertoires in COVID-19. Libraries were prepared by immunoSEQ multiplex PCR; TCRdb keeps only in-frame clonotypes and omits some of them. The data contain 150,000 or so clones, about four fifths of them singletons. The material sequenced was peripheral blood. The receptors stem from a human donor with acute or convalescent COVID-19. The donor label of this sample is uncertain.

The chain recombines TRBV28 with TRBJ1-5; 7 positions match TRBD1. After removal of 5 bases from V and 6 bases from J, the junction contained 10 bases not matched to a gene. The CDR3 is 15 residues long. Germline-derived CDR1 and CDR2 are MDHEN and SYDVKM. In DNA form, the CDR3 reads TGTGCCAGCAGTACCCTTGACAGGGTCACTCAGCCCCAGCATTTT. Protein product: CASSTLDRVTQPQHF.

This clone was seen once. The same CDR3 also results from other DNA sequences found in this sample. The CDR3 loop reads CASSYTANTEAFF. As DNA, the CDR3 is TGTGCCAGCAGTTACACTGCAAACACTGAAGCTTTCTTT. The chain links TRBV6-5 to TRBJ1-1; D remains ambiguous. This CDR3 spans 13 amino acids. Germline lookup yields CDR1 MNHEY and CDR2 SVGAGI. The V and J ends lost 2 bases and 2 bases respectively, with 6 bases between them.

The chain employs TRBV30 and TRBJ1-4; TRBD1 is a possible D gene (5 bases). Germline V gene lookup returns CDR1 GTSNPN and CDR2 SVGIG (reference sequence). V shed 3 bases and J shed 8 bases, with 19 bases lying between them. CDR3 length: 15 amino acids. The CDR3 bases are TGTGCCTGGAGGGATAGGGCAGGGCCTGGCGAAAAACTGTTTTTT. Encoded protein: CAWRDRAGPGEKLFF.

V gene TRBV5-5 combines with J gene TRBJ2-6; no clear D. V was pared by 4 bases and J by 2 bases, with 7 bases between. The V gene's germline CDR1 is SGHKS and CDR2 YYEKEE (reference sequence). There are 14 residues in the CDR3. CDR3 in DNA: TGTGCCAGCAGCGGGCAGGCTGGGGCCAACGTCCTGACTTTC. It yields the protein CASSGQAGANVLTF.

This clone has a handful of counts. The V gene is TRBV6-4, the J gene TRBJ1-6; weak D call: TRBD1 (6 bases). Germline V CDR1 and CDR2: MRHNA, SNTAGT. The ends were cut back, 8 bases at V and 5 bases at J, with 22 bases in the middle. The CDR3 totals 17 residues. The CDR3 DNA is TGTGCCAGCCCAGGGCGACAGGTACACCCTGATAATTCACCCCTCCACTTT. This codes for CASPGRQVHPDNSPLHF.

The chain uses TRBV12-3 or TRBV12-4 and TRBJ2-7; maybe TRBD2 (5 bases). CDR3 length equals 13 residues. The ends were cut back, 5 bases at V and 6 bases at J, with 14 bases in the middle. Written as DNA, the CDR3 is TGTGCCAGCAGTCCCCGGACTTGGGCCGAGCAGTACTTC. Amino acid sequence: CASSPRTWAEQYF.

The chain uses TRBV7-2 and TRBJ2-3; TRBD2 aligns across 7 bases. From germline, CDR1 is SGHTA and CDR2 FQGNSA. J was trimmed by 3 bases and V by 2 bases; bases with no gene match: 5. CDR3 length equals 15 residues. CDR3 nucleotide sequence: TGTGCCAGCAGCTTACGCGGGGGACGGACAGATACGCAGTATTTT. Translated: CASSLRGGRTDTQYF.

This clone was counted once. This rearrangement joins TRBV7-2 to TRBJ1-1; D not resolved. Germline V gene sequence: CDR1 SGHTA, CDR2 FQGNSA. The V gene lost 1 base and the J gene lost 7 bases, with 10 bases spanning the gap. The CDR3 loop spans 13 amino acids. CDR3 loop: CASSLEVAREAFF. In nucleotides, the CDR3 is TGTGCCAGCAGCTTAGAGGTAGCTCGTGAAGCTTTCTTT. Together with reference TRBV7-2 and TRBJ1-1, the CDR3 gives the full variable domain: GAGVSQSPSNKVTEKGKDVELRCDPISGHTALYWYRQSLGQGLEFLIYFQGNSAPDKSGLPSDRFSAERTGGSVSTLTIQRTQQEDSAVYLCASSLEVAREAFFGQGTRLTVV.

V gene TRBV3-1 (or the pseudogene TRBV3-2) combines with J gene TRBJ2-2; D unclear. V was shortened by 0 bases and J by 10 bases, with 6 bases between the two germline ends. The CDR3 loop spans 12 amino acids. CDR1 and CDR2 (germline): LGHDT, YNNKEL (reference sequence). The CDR3 nucleotides are TGTGCCAGCAGCCAAGACTTACAGGAGCTGTTTTTT. Translating it yields CASSQDLQELFF.

This sequence joins TRBV19 and TRBJ2-3, with D possibly TRBD2 on 7 matching bases. This CDR3 comprises 17 residues. The germline CDR1 and CDR2 sequences are LNHDA and SQIVND (reference sequence). Trimming removed 3 bases from V and 6 bases from J, with 22 bases in between. CDR3 region: CASSMLGGGPQGDTQYF. CDR3 nucleotides: TGTGCCAGTAGTATGCTAGGCGGGGGCCCACAAGGGGATACGCAGTATTTT.

The V call is TRBV20-1, the J call TRBJ1-2, with TRBD1 matching over 7 bases. There are 10 residues in the CDR3. Germline CDR1 and CDR2: DFQATT and SNEGSKA (reference sequence). In DNA form, the CDR3 reads TGCAGATCTGACAGGGATGGCTACACCTTC. The encoded protein is CRSDRDGYTF.

The genes are TRBV11-2 and TRBJ1-2; D is unclear. V gave up 4 bases and J gave up 7 bases, with 19 bases separating them. The germline CDR1 and CDR2 sequences are SGHAT and FQNNGV. The CDR3 runs to 15 residues. The DNA for the CDR3 is TGTGCCAGCAGCTCTACCCCCGGAAAGGGAGGTGGCTACACCTTC. Amino acids: CASSSTPGKGGGYTF.

This chain joins TRBV6-5 and TRBJ2-7; D is possibly TRBD2 (5 bases). Germline CDR1 reads MNHEY; CDR2 reads SVGAGI. Trimming left V 6 bases short and J 2 bases short, with 11 bases between. The CDR3 consists of 13 residues. CDR3 bases: TGTGCCAGCAGGGGGAGCAAAACCTACGAGCAGTACTTC. Translation: CASRGSKTYEQYF.

The CDR3 loop is CASSRTGGTGNTIYF. DNA for the CDR3: TGTGCCAGCAGTCGGACGGGGGGCACTGGAAACACCATATATTTT. The gene calls are TRBV7-2 and TRBJ1-3; tentatively, D is TRBD1 (6 bases). CDR1 and CDR2 (germline): SGHTA, FQGNSA. V shed 6 bases and J shed 2 bases, with 14 bases lying between them. The CDR3 is 15 residues long. Full variable domain (rest looked up from reference TRBV7-2 and TRBJ1-3): GAGVSQSPSNKVTEKGKDVELRCDPISGHTALYWYRQSLGQGLEFLIYFQGNSAPDKSGLPSDRFSAERTGGSVSTLTIQRTQQEDSAVYLCASSRTGGTGNTIYFGEGSWLTVV.

V and J are TRBV10-1 and TRBJ2-5; 14 bases map to TRBD2. V trimming: 6 bases; J trimming: 5 bases; junction bases outside the gene matches: 11. The CDR3 covers 17 residues. Germline lookup yields CDR1 WNHNN and CDR2 SYGVQD (reference sequence). This CDR3 reads CASSRRLAGGRKETQYF. CDR3 DNA: TGCGCCAGCAGCCGACGACTAGCGGGGGGGCGGAAGGAGACCCAGTACTTC.

A few counts support this clone. The rearrangement joins TRBV27 to TRBJ1-2, with TRBD1 matching over 8 bases. Unmatched junction bases numbered 12, after V lost 3 bases and J lost 6 bases. The CDR3 sequence is 16 residues long. From germline, CDR1 is MNHEY and CDR2 SMNVEV (reference sequence). CDR3 region: CASSFLDRGYSNGYTF. For the CDR3, the DNA is TGTGCCAGCAGTTTCCTCGACAGGGGTTATAGCAATGGCTACACCTTC.

CDR3 residues: CASEPRGQGYGYTF. The CDR3 DNA is TGTGCCAGCGAACCCAGGGGGCAGGGCTATGGCTACACCTTC. J is TRBJ1-2 and V is TRBV6-5, with 8 bases that match TRBD1. V shed 8 bases, J shed 4 bases, and the junction held 9 bases outside the gene matches. CDR1 is MNHEY, CDR2 SVGAGI, per germline. This CDR3 spans 14 amino acids.

This chain joins TRBV28 and TRBJ1-2; D perhaps matches TRBD1 (6 bases). From germline, CDR1 is MDHEN and CDR2 SYDVKM. The CDR3 is made up of 16 amino acids. Trimming pared 4 bases from V and 5 bases from J, leaving 20 bases between. The CDR3 nucleotides read TGTGCCAGCAGTTCCCATCCTTCCGGGACAAATTATGGCTACACCTTC. Translated: CASSSHPSGTNYGYTF.

This clone turned up a few times. The rearrangement uses TRBV24-1 and TRBJ1-5, with 7 bases aligning to TRBD1. The CDR3 is made up of 15 amino acids. Germline CDR1 reads KGHDR; CDR2 reads SFDVKD. With 4 bases clipped from V and 4 bases from J, the junction kept 6 bases outside the gene matches. CDR3 in amino acids: CATSDRAQGNQPQHF. CDR3 sequence (DNA): TGTGCCACCAGTGACCGTGCACAGGGGAATCAGCCCCAGCATTTT.

The chain combines TRBV11-2 with TRBJ1-1; the match to TRBD1 covers 12 bases. Germline values: CDR1 SGHAT, CDR2 FQNNGV. Trimming at V came to 1 base and at J to 0 bases, leaving 3 bases not matched to a gene. This CDR3 contains 17 residues. The CDR3 region is CASSLGGQGALNTEAFF. The CDR3 nucleotides are TGTGCCAGCAGCTTAGGGGGACAGGGGGCGCTGAACACTGAAGCTTTCTTT.